The 17 T cell receptor beta chains below all came from one sample that was sequenced in a study of Ad26.COV2.S vaccination and SARS-CoV-2 variants. Sequencing used immunoSEQ multiplex PCR; TCRdb keeps in-frame clones, though not all of them. The repertoire consists of approximately 400,000 clones, with under 90% occurring once and the leading ten covering just under 7.5%. The sample's treatment: around 19 received Ad26.COV2.S at low or high dose, single or two shots; about 5 received placebo; per-sample allocation not given. The investigators took samples on day 63 after the first vaccine or placebo injection. Here the sequenced sample was peripheral blood, taken in a trial of Ad26.COV2.S vaccine versus placebo. These receptors originate from a person aged 18 to 59 who received the Ad26.COV2.S COVID-19 vaccine or a placebo.

The chain combines TRBV11-1 with TRBJ1-1; D is ambiguous. Trimming left V 3 bases short and J 3 bases short, with 14 bases between. This CDR3 has 15 residues. Germline-derived CDR1 and CDR2 are SGHAT and FQDESV (reference sequence). The CDR3 nucleotides are TGTGCCAGCAGCTTGAGACGGACCCCCGACACTGAAGCTTTCTTT. Amino acid sequence: CASSLRRTPDTEAFF.

This clone was counted only a few times. The V gene is TRBV5-8, the J gene TRBJ1-2; TRBD1 is a possible D gene (5 bases). CDR3 size: 14 residues. The germline gives CDR1 SGHTS, CDR2 YDEGEE. V lost 5 bases, J lost 4 bases, and 15 bases lay in between. The DNA of the CDR3 is TGTGCCAGCAGTACCGGGACTCTTTCCTATGGCTACACCTTC. Its protein product is CASSTGTLSYGYTF.

This clone was detected only once. The V call is TRBV2, the J call TRBJ2-3, with D hard to call. V lost 1 base and J lost 4, with 3 bases in between. From germline, CDR1 is SNHLY and CDR2 FYNNEI. The CDR3 runs to 12 residues. The CDR3 protein is CASSEVADTQYF. Here the CDR3 DNA reads TGTGCCAGCAGTGAAGTGGCAGATACGCAGTATTTT.

The chain joins TRBV11-2 to TRBJ2-7, with TRBD1 identical over 7 bases. Trimming removed 4 bases from V and 6 bases from J; junction bases left unmatched: 21. CDR1 is SGHAT and CDR2 is FQNNGV in the germline V gene. The CDR3 spans 18 residues. CDR3 DNA sequence: TGTGCCAGCAGCTCCTTAAGTTTGTCCGGACAGGCTTACCGCGAGCAGTACTTC. This gives the protein CASSSLSLSGQAYREQYF.

This clone is a singleton in its sample. The chain couples TRBV3-1 (or the pseudogene TRBV3-2) to TRBJ1-1; TRBD1 is a possible D gene (5 bases). Germline CDR1 LGHDT, CDR2 YNNKEL (reference sequence). The CDR3 contains 14 residues. Trimming cost V 4 bases and J 6 bases, with 15 bases left between them. The CDR3 protein is CASSPGGRGAEAFF. CDR3 DNA sequence: TGTGCCAGCAGCCCGGGCGGCCGAGGGGCTGAAGCTTTCTTT.

This chain uses TRBV6-5 with TRBJ1-5; possible D gene TRBD1, 6 bases. V was cut by 6 bases and J by 4 bases, with 13 bases left in between. Germline CDR1 and CDR2: MNHEY and SVGAGI. This CDR3 is built from 14 residues. CDR3 in amino acids: CASSLQGANQPQHF. Written as DNA, the CDR3 is TGTGCCAGCAGCCTACAGGGTGCGAATCAGCCCCAGCATTTT.

The chain carries TRBV6-5 and TRBJ1-2, with D tentatively TRBD1 (5 bases). This CDR3 is built from 12 residues. CDR1 and CDR2 from the germline V gene are MNHEY and SVGAGI. The V end lost 0 bases, the J end lost 8 bases, and 7 bases lay between the germline ends. The CDR3 nucleotides are TGTGCCAGCAGTTACTCTGGGGGGGGCTACACCTTC. The encoded protein is CASSYSGGGYTF.

The chain has TRBV4-3 and TRBJ1-2, with D possibly matching TRBD1 (5 bases). Germline CDR1 reads LGHNA; CDR2 reads YSLEER. V gave up 0 bases and J gave up 5 bases, with 13 bases separating them. This CDR3 spans 15 amino acids. Here the CDR3 reads CASSQDGQGRYGYTF. The DNA for the CDR3 is TGCGCCAGCAGCCAAGATGGCCAGGGTCGGTATGGCTACACCTTC.

This clone has only one observation. V and J are TRBV23-1 and TRBJ1-1; D not certain. TRBV23-1 qualifies as an ORF whose function is uncertain. Trimming removed 1 base at V and 3 bases at J, with 15 bases between. This CDR3 is 16 amino acids long. CDR3: CASSQLIRQRDTEAFF. Here the CDR3 DNA reads TGCGCCAGCAGTCAATTAATTCGGCAGCGGGACACTGAAGCTTTCTTT.

This clone has only one observation. The V gene is TRBV5-4, the J gene TRBJ2-2; tentative D call: TRBD2 (5 bases). Germline V lookup: CDR1 SGHNT, CDR2 YYREEE (reference sequence). V was shortened by 1 base and J by 1 base, with 20 bases between the two germline ends. The CDR3 has 19 residues. CDR3 coding DNA: TGTGCCAGCAGCTTGACACTGACGAGGGCAGGCTGGAACACCGGGGAGCTGTTTTTT. As protein: CASSLTLTRAGWNTGELFF.

Only a few counts were recorded for this clone. The CDR3 coding sequence is TGTGCCAGCAGCGCCTCCGGGCGGGTGAGCTCTGGAAACACCATATATTTT. Encoded protein: CASSASGRVSSGNTIYF. V is TRBV5-6 and J is TRBJ1-3; D unclear. V dropped 4 bases and J dropped 0 bases, with 17 bases sitting between them. This CDR3 has 17 amino acids. Germline CDR1 reads SGHDT; CDR2 reads YYEEEE.

The rearrangement uses TRBV5-1 and TRBJ1-2, with D maybe TRBD1 (5 bases). The V gene's germline CDR1 is SGHRS and CDR2 YFSETQ. V lost 10 bases to trimming and J lost 4 bases, with 14 bases between them. The CDR3 contains 12 residues. DNA of the CDR3: TGCGCCGGGTCAGGGATTAGCTATGGCTACACCTTC. Encoded protein: CAGSGISYGYTF.

The chain carries TRBV5-1 and TRBJ2-3; maybe TRBD2 (5 bases). The germline gives CDR1 SGHRS, CDR2 YFSETQ. The CDR3 is 16 residues long. V was cut by 2 bases and J by 1 base, with 14 bases left in between. For the CDR3, the DNA is TGCGCCAGCAGCTTATATTATACTAGTGGCACAGATACGCAGTATTTT. Protein product: CASSLYYTSGTDTQYF. The entire variable domain, with the rest obtained from reference TRBV5-1 and TRBJ2-3, is as follows: KAGVTQTPRYLIKTRGQQVTLSCSPISGHRSVSWYQQTPGQGLQFLFEYFSETQRNKGNFPGRFSGRQFSNSRSEMNVSTLELGDSALYLCASSLYYTSGTDTQYFGPGTRLTVL.

This chain joins TRBV7-9 and TRBJ1-6; TRBD1 matches 7 bases. Trimming at V came to 10 bases and at J to 2 bases, leaving 23 bases not matched to a gene. This CDR3 has 20 amino acids. Germline V lookup: CDR1 SEHNR, CDR2 FQNEAQ (reference sequence). The CDR3 region is CATTHRPAGQTSAYNSPLHF. CDR3 DNA: TGTGCCACCACTCATCGCCCCGCGGGACAGACAAGCGCCTATAATTCACCCCTCCACTTT.

The chain recombines TRBV7-3 with TRBJ2-6; D unresolved. The germline gives CDR1 SGHTA, CDR2 FQGTGA. The ends were cut back, 6 bases at V and 2 bases at J, with 8 bases in the middle. This CDR3 region has 14 residues. In nucleotides, the CDR3 is TGTGCCAGCAGTCTATCCCCTGGGGCCAACGTCCTGACTTTC. Translated, it gives CASSLSPGANVLTF.

This clone was recorded a few times. The rearrangement uses TRBV7-9 and TRBJ2-1; 12 bases map to TRBD2. The CDR3 sequence is 16 residues long. The junction had 10 bases not matched to a gene; V was cut back by 3 bases and J by 10 bases. In germline, CDR1 is SEHNR, CDR2 FQNEAQ (reference sequence). CDR3 in amino acids: CASSFKLAGGALEQFF. Here the CDR3 DNA reads TGTGCCAGCAGCTTTAAGCTAGCGGGAGGGGCTCTGGAGCAGTTCTTC.

This sequence joins TRBV2 and TRBJ2-7, with 11 bases aligning to TRBD1. With V trimmed by 8 bases and J by 2 bases, 5 bases remained unmatched. This CDR3 spans 14 amino acids. Germline CDR1 is SNHLY and CDR2 is FYNNEI. Written as DNA, the CDR3 is TGTGCCAGCGGAAGGGACAGGGGGGCCTACGAGCAGTACTTC. Amino acids: CASGRDRGAYEQYF.